Below, 21 T cell receptor beta chains from the same sample are listed, as sequenced in a study of beta chain features in type 1 diabetes. Overall study results and limits: Shorter TCRB CDR3s, moderately but significantly so, marked every one of the four CD4+ subsets in Type 1 diabetes patients.

The whole isolated RNA underwent reverse transcription, so sequencing captured expressed TCRB transcripts. TCRdb's copy holds only in-frame clones and misses some; the assay was immunoSEQ multiplex PCR. This sample has about 170,000 clones, with about 7.9% found just once. Their cognate antigens are unknown. Sequencing input: central memory CD4+ T cells from blood. Receptors originate from a man younger than 35 with type 1 diabetes.

Only a few counts were recorded for this clone. The chain combines TRBV7-6 with TRBJ2-1, with D possibly TRBD2 on 6 matching bases. Germline CDR1 SGHVS, CDR2 FNYEAQ. The CDR3 has 17 residues. V shed 2 bases and J shed 0 bases, with 14 bases lying between them. This CDR3 reads CASSLRSGVGSYNEQFF. The CDR3 coding sequence is TGTGCCAGCAGCTTAAGGTCGGGGGTCGGCTCCTACAATGAGCAGTTCTTC.

In its sample, this clone was seen a few times. The rearrangement uses TRBV5-1 and TRBJ2-1, with 9 bases lining up with TRBD2. The CDR3 consists of 16 residues. The trim removed 1 base at V and 4 bases at J, leaving 6 bases unmatched. The germline CDR1 and CDR2 sequences are SGHRS and YFSETQ. The CDR3 DNA sequence: TGCGCCAGCAGCTTGAGCGTAGCGGGAGCTTACAATGAGCAGTTCTTC. This translates into CASSLSVAGAYNEQFF.

This chain connects TRBV7-2 to TRBJ2-3; D might be TRBD1 (7 bases). The CDR3 has 19 amino acids. Trimming removed 5 bases from V and 1 base from J, with 25 bases in between. CDR1 is SGHTA and CDR2 is FQGNSA in the germline V gene. The CDR3 spells CASSPRWAGGRSGTDTQYF. DNA of the CDR3: TGTGCCAGCAGCCCCCGGTGGGCAGGGGGGAGATCGGGCACAGATACGCAGTATTTT. Drawing the rest from reference TRBV7-2 and TRBJ2-3, the complete variable domain is GAGVSQSPSNKVTEKGKDVELRCDPISGHTALYWYRQSLGQGLEFLIYFQGNSAPDKSGLPSDRFSAERTGGSVSTLTIQRTQQEDSAVYLCASSPRWAGGRSGTDTQYFGPGTRLTVL.

This clone was detected only a few times. The chain combines TRBV6-5 with TRBJ1-2; maybe TRBD1 (6 bases). Germline V gene sequence: CDR1 MNHEY, CDR2 SVGAGI. This CDR3 region has 15 residues. Trimming stripped 8 bases from V and 2 bases from J, with 18 bases between. CDR3 in amino acids: CASGRTDSLNYGYTF. In nucleotides, the CDR3 is TGTGCCAGCGGCAGGACAGACTCCCTCAACTATGGCTACACCTTC.

This clone was detected only a few times. The V and J genes are TRBV11-2 and TRBJ2-3; the match to TRBD2 covers 10 bases. The germline V gene has CDR1 SGHAT and CDR2 FQNNGV. The ends lost 5 bases at V and 4 bases at J; junction bases unmatched: 3. The CDR3 has 14 amino acids. The CDR3 sequence: CASSPGLAADTQYF. CDR3 bases: TGTGCCAGCAGCCCCGGACTAGCGGCAGATACGCAGTATTTT.

V usage is TRBV2 and J usage is TRBJ2-3; D is possibly TRBD1 (5 bases). The CDR3 runs to 13 residues. With 9 bases removed from V and 2 bases from J, the gap between germline ends came to 12 bases. The germline gives CDR1 SNHLY, CDR2 FYNNEI. The CDR3 loop is CARRETVTDTQYF. In nucleotides, the CDR3 is TGTGCCAGACGAGAGACAGTCACAGATACGCAGTATTTT.

This clone appeared a few times. The gene calls are TRBV5-1 and TRBJ2-1, with D unclear. Trimming cost V 1 base and J 4 bases, with 12 bases left between them. The germline CDR1 and CDR2 sequences are SGHRS and YFSETQ. The length of the CDR3 is 15 residues. CDR3 region: CASSLRPDGYNEQFF. The DNA for the CDR3 is TGCGCCAGCAGCTTGAGGCCAGACGGGTACAATGAGCAGTTCTTC.

The V and J genes are TRBV19 and TRBJ2-2; 10 bases match TRBD2. The junction had 2 bases not matched to a gene; V was cut back by 4 bases and J by 0 bases. Germline V gene data show CDR1 as LNHDA and CDR2 as SQIVND (reference sequence). The CDR3 is made up of 16 amino acids. DNA for the CDR3: TGTGCCAGTAGTAGTAGCGGGGGGACGAACACCGGGGAGCTGTTTTTT. Translating gives CASSSSGGTNTGELFF.

This clone has more than one count but fewer than ten. The gene calls are TRBV4-2 and TRBJ2-1, with 9 bases matching TRBD2. Unmatched junction bases numbered 16, after V lost 0 bases and J lost 7 bases. This CDR3 is built from 19 residues. The germline gives CDR1 LGHNA, CDR2 YNFKEQ. The CDR3 loop reads CASSQDGVIGSGRFNEQFF. The CDR3 DNA follows: TGTGCCAGCAGCCAAGATGGAGTTATAGGTAGCGGGAGATTTAATGAGCAGTTCTTC.

This clone was counted only a few times. CDR3 DNA sequence: TGTGCCAGCTCGTTTGCGAGGACAGGTGGCAATGAGCAGTTCTTC. This codes for CASSFARTGGNEQFF. The gene calls are TRBV18 and TRBJ2-1; 7 bases line up with TRBD1. Looked up from germline, CDR1 is KGHSH and CDR2 is LQKENI. The CDR3 contains 15 residues. The junction had 11 bases not matched to a gene; V was cut back by 6 bases and J by 6 bases.

This clone occurred a few times. The genes are TRBV2 and TRBJ2-1; 13 bases are shared with TRBD2. With 7 bases clipped from V and 8 bases from J, the junction kept 8 bases outside the gene matches. CDR3 size: 15 residues. Germline V gives CDR1 SNHLY, CDR2 FYNNEI. The CDR3 region is CASTPGLAGADEQFF. CDR3 DNA: TGTGCCAGCACCCCAGGACTAGCGGGGGCGGATGAGCAGTTCTTC.

The sample holds a few counts of this clone. The chain is built from TRBV7-2 and TRBJ2-3, with 7 nucleotides matching TRBD1. V gave up 6 bases and J gave up 6 bases; unmatched junction bases: 3. The CDR3 covers 12 residues. Germline CDR1 reads SGHTA; CDR2 reads FQGNSA. This CDR3 reads CASRPQGDTQYF. The DNA for the CDR3 is TGTGCCAGCAGGCCACAGGGGGATACGCAGTATTTT.

This chain links TRBV18 with TRBJ1-5, with 7 bases that match TRBD1. This CDR3 has 15 residues. The junction had 4 bases not matched to a gene; V was cut back by 2 bases and J by 3 bases. Germline V CDR1 and CDR2: KGHSH, LQKENI. The CDR3 protein is CASSPLGGLNQPQHF. CDR3 DNA sequence: TGTGCCAGCTCACCATTAGGGGGCCTCAATCAGCCCCAGCATTTT.

This clone was observed a handful of times. The chain joins TRBV19 to TRBJ1-2; 7 bases line up with TRBD1. This CDR3 is built from 12 residues. V lost 5 bases to trimming and J lost 7 bases; unmatched junction nucleotides: 4. From germline, CDR1 is LNHDA and CDR2 SQIVND (reference sequence). The CDR3 DNA sequence: TGTGCCAGTAGTCGACAGGGCGGTGGCTACACCTTC. This codes for CASSRQGGGYTF.

The chain recombines TRBV11-3 with TRBJ1-6; D is uncertain. V shed 5 bases and J shed 7 bases, with 9 bases lying between them. The CDR3 has 13 amino acids. Germline V gene lookup returns CDR1 SGHNT and CDR2 YENEEA. In DNA, the CDR3 is TGTGCCAGCAGCGAGAACAGAAATTCACCCCTCCACTTT. It yields the protein CASSENRNSPLHF.

This clone was seen only a few times. J is TRBJ2-3 and V is TRBV5-1, with D perhaps matching TRBD2 (5 bases). The ends were cut back, 6 bases at V and 2 bases at J, with 10 bases in the middle. Germline V gene data show CDR1 as SGHRS and CDR2 as YFSETQ. This CDR3 has 13 amino acids. The CDR3 DNA reads as TGCGCCAGCACGCGGGCTGACACAGATACGCAGTATTTT. It translates to CASTRADTDTQYF.

This clone was counted at least ten times. The chain combines TRBV9 with TRBJ2-7; 8 bases match TRBD2. The CDR3 runs to 16 residues. V was pared by 0 bases and J by 2 bases, with 7 bases of the junction left unmatched. The germline V gene has CDR1 SGDLS and CDR2 YYNGEE. This chain's CDR3 is CASSVDPGGGTYEQYF. The CDR3 bases are TGTGCCAGCAGCGTAGACCCCGGGGGGGGAACCTACGAGCAGTACTTC.

V and J are TRBV27 and TRBJ2-2; TRBD2 matches at 11 bases. Germline V gives CDR1 MNHEY, CDR2 SMNVEV (reference sequence). This CDR3 is built from 19 residues. The V and J ends lost 5 bases and 0 bases, in that order; junction bases with no gene match: 11. CDR3 region: CASSLRLAGTAANTGELFF. The CDR3 DNA reads TGTGCCAGCAGTCTCCGACTAGCGGGAACGGCCGCGAACACCGGGGAGCTGTTTTTT.

The table lists this clone with a few counts. The V call is TRBV30, the J call TRBJ2-2; 10 nucleotides line up with TRBD2. J lost 8 bases, V lost 0 bases, and 9 bases had no gene match. The germline V gene encodes CDR1 GTSNPN and CDR2 SVGIG (reference sequence). The CDR3 covers 16 residues. CDR3 residues: CAWSVGLAGAFGELFF. The DNA for the CDR3 is TGTGCCTGGAGTGTAGGTCTAGCGGGAGCTTTTGGGGAGCTGTTTTTT.

The chain is built from TRBV13 and TRBJ2-7; D remains ambiguous. CDR3 length: 12 amino acids. The V end lost 2 bases, the J end lost 1 base, and 3 bases lay between the germline ends. Germline assignment: CDR1 PRHDT and CDR2 FYEKMQ (reference sequence). The CDR3 DNA is TGTGCCAGCAGCTTACAATCCTACGAGCAGTACTTC. It specifies CASSLQSYEQYF.

This clone is classed as medium-sized (0.01 to 0.1%). This rearrangement joins TRBV14 to TRBJ1-2; TRBD1 is a possible D gene (5 bases). V was clipped by 3 bases and J by 4 bases, with 15 bases between them. The CDR3 runs to 15 residues. CDR1 SGHDN and CDR2 FVKESK come from the germline V gene. The CDR3 sequence: CASSQGPGRLYGYTF. The DNA of the CDR3 is TGTGCCAGCAGCCAGGGGCCAGGGCGACTCTATGGCTACACCTTC.